This T cell receptor (beta chain) was identified during a study of identical twins. MiXCR was run by TCRdb on the 5' RACE reads, yielding one entry per CDR3 protein. Of 300,000 to 400,000 distinct CDR3 sequences in the sample, 7% to 9.5% were seen once. Germline CDR1 and CDR2: LNHNV and YYDKDF (reference sequence). The CDR3 covers 15 residues. The V end lost 0 bases, the J end lost 4 bases, and 13 bases lay between the germline ends. The table lists this clonotype with many counts. V is TRBV15 and J is TRBJ2-7, with D possibly TRBD1 on 5 matching bases. Sample: naive T cells sorted from blood. The receptor was isolated from a woman in her fifties or sixties in good health. Here the CDR3 DNA reads TGTGCCACCAGCAGAGACAGGGTTCATGCGTACGAGCAGTACTTC. The encoded protein is CATSRDRVHAYEQYF.